These 12 T cell receptor beta chains share one sample of origin, sequenced in a study of T-cell memory formation after mild COVID-19. TCRdb analysed the 5' RACE reads with MiXCR anew, one entry per CDR3 protein. The sample has tens of thousands of distinct CDR3 sequences, 20% to 30% seen once. Sequenced input: PBMCs or a T cell subset sorted from them (not recorded which). These receptors all stem from a man younger than 30 who had mild COVID-19 (a few samples of this study predate the infection). Cell type and time point are not known.

This clonotype was seen only a few times. V is TRBV12-5 and J is TRBJ2-1, with TRBD1 identical over 10 bases. V trimming: 0 bases; J trimming: 9 bases; junction bases outside the gene matches: 14. Germline CDR1 LGHNT, CDR2 FRNRAP. The CDR3 is 18 amino acids. CDR3 sequence (DNA): TGTGCTAGTGGTTTGGTACTCTACCAGGACAGGGGGGCGGGTGAGCAGTTCTTC. This encodes CASGLVLYQDRGAGEQFF.

This chain joins TRBV7-2 and TRBJ2-4; D not certain. The CDR3 sequence is 14 residues long. Germline values: CDR1 SGHTA, CDR2 FQGNSA. Trimming took off 0 bases at V and 7 bases at J, with 10 bases between the two ends. CDR3: CASSLASGANIQYF. The CDR3 bases are TGTGCCAGCAGCTTAGCCTCGGGCGCGAACATTCAGTACTTC.

The table lists this clonotype with a few counts. A much bigger clone sits one base away, suggesting this may be a read error. The CDR3 reads CASSYSTSTDTQCF. The DNA of the CDR3 is TGTGCCAGCAGTTACTCGACTAGCACAGATACGCAGTGTTTT. The chain combines TRBV6-2 or TRBV6-3 with TRBJ2-3, with 7 bases aligning to TRBD2. CDR1 and CDR2 (germline): MNHEY, SVGEGT. The length of the CDR3 is 14 residues.

This clonotype showed up many times. The chain couples TRBV14 to TRBJ2-1; 7 positions match TRBD2. J was trimmed by 4 bases and V by 11 bases; bases with no gene match: 5. The CDR3 totals 12 residues. Germline values: CDR1 SGHDN, CDR2 FVKESK. The CDR3 spells CASGGLYNEQFF. The CDR3 DNA sequence: TGTGCCTCGGGGGGACTATACAATGAGCAGTTCTTC.

The chain links TRBV29-1 to TRBJ1-1; D may be TRBD1 (5 bases). The germline V and J ends were trimmed by 6 bases and 1 base, with 9 bases remaining between them. Germline V gene sequence: CDR1 SQVTM, CDR2 ANQGSEA. The CDR3 has 12 residues. The DNA of the CDR3 is TGCAGCGTGGGGGGTCGGAACACTGAAGCTTTCTTT. This gives the protein CSVGGRNTEAFF.

This chain joins TRBV5-1 and TRBJ2-5; tentative D call: TRBD2 (7 bases). The CDR3 sequence is 16 residues long. The ends were cut back, 1 base at V and 4 bases at J, with 17 bases in the middle. Germline V CDR1 and CDR2: SGHRS, YFSETQ. The CDR3 region is CASSLNQQGGRETQYF. The DNA of the CDR3 is TGCGCCAGCAGCTTGAACCAACAGGGCGGGAGAGAGACCCAGTACTTC.

The genes are TRBV4-1 and TRBJ1-2; no clear D. The V end lost 1 base, the J end lost 5 bases, and 11 bases lay between the germline ends. The germline V gene has CDR1 MGHRA and CDR2 YSYEKL. CDR3 length: 14 residues. DNA for the CDR3: TGCGCCAGCAGCCAAGTCGGGCTGCCGTATGGCTACACCTTC. It translates to CASSQVGLPYGYTF.

This clonotype was seen a few times. The rearrangement links TRBV7-9 to TRBJ2-5; the D is unclear. This CDR3 is 13 amino acids long. Trimming took 5 bases from V and 2 from J, leaving 9 bases between them. From germline, CDR1 is SEHNR and CDR2 FQNEAQ (reference sequence). CDR3 bases: TGTGCCAGCAGCCCCGCTTTGCAAGAGACCCAGTACTTC. It translates to CASSPALQETQYF.

The chain has TRBV29-1 and TRBJ1-2; a weak D match, TRBD1 (5 bases). The CDR3 runs to 11 residues. The germline V gene encodes CDR1 SQVTM and CDR2 ANQGSEA. The CDR3 region is CRVEGTYGYTF. In DNA form, the CDR3 reads TGCAGGGTGGAGGGGACGTATGGCTACACCTTC.

This chain uses TRBV20-1 with TRBJ2-7, with 9 bases identical to TRBD1. Germline V gene lookup returns CDR1 DFQATT and CDR2 SNEGSKA (reference sequence). Germline trimming cut 5 bases from V and 8 bases from J; bases unmatched to any gene: 16. The CDR3 is 15 residues long. DNA of the CDR3: TGCAGTGCTCTCCACCCAAGAGCCGACAGGGGGAAGCAGTACTTC. It encodes CSALHPRADRGKQYF.

This clonotype was counted ten times or more. The genes are TRBV9 and TRBJ2-3; 8 bases agree with TRBD1. Germline CDR1 is SGDLS and CDR2 is YYNGEE. The CDR3 has 16 residues. V shed 2 bases, J shed 7 bases, and the junction held 12 bases outside the gene matches. CDR3 nucleotide sequence: TGTGCCAGCAGCGTGGATCAGGGGGCCTCTGGGTATACGCAGTATTTT. It yields the protein CASSVDQGASGYTQYF.

This rearrangement joins TRBV15 to TRBJ2-2, with no clear D. Germline assignment: CDR1 LNHNV and CDR2 YYDKDF (reference sequence). V shed 3 bases and J shed 1 base, with 6 bases lying between them. The CDR3 has 14 amino acids. CDR3 residues: CATSSSRNTGELFF. CDR3 nucleotide sequence: TGTGCCACCAGCAGCTCGCGGAACACCGGGGAGCTGTTTTTT.